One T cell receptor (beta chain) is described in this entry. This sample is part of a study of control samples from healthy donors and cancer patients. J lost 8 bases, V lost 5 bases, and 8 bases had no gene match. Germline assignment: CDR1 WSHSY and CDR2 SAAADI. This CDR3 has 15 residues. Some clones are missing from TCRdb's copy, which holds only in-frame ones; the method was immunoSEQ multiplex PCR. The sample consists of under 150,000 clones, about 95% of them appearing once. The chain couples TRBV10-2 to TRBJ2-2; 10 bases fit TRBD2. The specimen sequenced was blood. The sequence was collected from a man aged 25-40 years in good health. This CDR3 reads CASSPSGGSSGELFF. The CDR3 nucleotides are TGCGCCAGCAGTCCTAGCGGGGGATCGTCTGGGGAGCTGTTTTTT.